This T cell receptor (beta chain) was retrieved from a study of cytomegalovirus exposure and HLA in healthy donors. Vbeta (60) and Jbeta (13) primers were used in the PCR. Original analysis: An analysis that came later counted 80 million or so unique TCR beta chains, some 11 million shared. Data came from immunoSEQ multiplex PCR; TCRdb stores just in-frame clones and leaves some out. For V, J and clone size, that table is used; D and trimming come from the DNA. The sample lists 45,000 to 55,000 clones, over 60% occurring once. CDR3 length: 13 amino acids. The germline V gene encodes CDR1 SEHNR and CDR2 FQNEAQ (reference sequence). Trimming took 4 bases from V and 3 from J, leaving 9 bases between them.

The source is a man younger than 40 in good health and CMV-seropositive. Sequencing was performed on PBMCs. The chain joins TRBV7-9 to TRBJ1-1, with D perhaps TRBD1 (5 bases). In nucleotides, the CDR3 is TGTGCCAGCAGCTCGGGACTCGACACTGAAGCTTTCTTT. It codes for CASSSGLDTEAFF.